This is a list of T cell receptor beta chains from one sample in a study of metastatic and nonmetastatic thyroid tumors. TCRdb reprocessed the PCR reads via MiXCR. The data show 6,600 or so clones, approximately 35% seen once. Sequencing input: tumor tissue. These receptors all stem from a female donor with papillary thyroid cancer or a benign thyroid nodule (not recorded which). Some clones in this sample may be carry-over from other donors' samples. CDR3s leave out the opening cysteine and the closing phenylalanine or tryptophan. Fields, in order: V gene, CDR3 length, CDR3 protein.

v_gene: TRBV2; len: 11; CDR3aa: GCTLGTDSEAF
v_gene: TRBV11-2; len: 14; CDR3aa: ASSLVFGQPSYEQY
v_gene: TRBV20-1; len: 13; CDR3aa: SAILGGAGTDTQY
v_gene: TRBV7-2; len: 12; CDR3aa: ASSLQRGDTEAF
v_gene: TRBV3-1; len: 10; CDR3aa: ASSTDGYEQY
v_gene: TRBV10-1; len: 11; CDR3aa: ASSESGMDTQY
v_gene: TRBV5-5; len: 14; CDR3aa: ASSLMLTTGANVLT
v_gene: TRBV12-3/TRBV12-4; len: 13; CDR3aa: ASSPWTGEVHNQF
v_gene: TRBV4-2; len: 12; CDR3aa: ASSYSGATDTQY
v_gene: TRBV30; len: 11; CDR3aa: AWSIRGSQPQH
v_gene: TRBV20-1; len: 14; CDR3aa: SATIPGQISNQPQH
v_gene: TRBV28; len: 14; CDR3aa: ASSFQGGANTGELF
v_gene: TRBV6-1; len: 14; CDR3aa: ASSRGQPEGGNTIY
v_gene: TRBV9; len: 13; CDR3aa: ASSLRDRGTSPLH
v_gene: TRBV30; len: 12; CDR3aa: AWGTQVVNTEAF
v_gene: TRBV5-1; len: 12; CDR3aa: ASRRDSPEDGYT
v_gene: TRBV28; len: 15; CDR3aa: ASSLRVTGVSYNEQF
v_gene: TRBV4-2; len: 15; CDR3aa: ASSQGPPSSYNSPLH
v_gene: TRBV11-2; len: 13; CDR3aa: ASSLELGFNNEQF
v_gene: TRBV3-1; len: 12; CDR3aa: ASSRPSGTNTQY
v_gene: TRBV5-4; len: 12; CDR3aa: ASSLDVASYEQY
v_gene: TRBV18; len: 12; CDR3aa: ASSPQGSGNTIY
v_gene: TRBV18; len: 10; CDR3aa: ASSRAFGEQY
v_gene: TRBV6-2/TRBV6-3; len: 13; CDR3aa: ASKRLAGATGELF
v_gene: TRBV6-6; len: 14; CDR3aa: ASSYVEGRSNTEAF
v_gene: TRBV5-4; len: 13; CDR3aa: ASSLGGLNTGELF
v_gene: TRBV7-6; len: 16; CDR3aa: ASSSLETGSAPGYGYT
v_gene: TRBV7-9; len: 13; CDR3aa: ASSLVGRGANEQF
v_gene: TRBV20-1; len: 14; CDR3aa: SASSPGGLDICEQF
v_gene: TRBV5-5; len: 14; CDR3aa: ASSLTGGADTGELF
v_gene: TRBV20-1; len: 10; CDR3aa: SARSPNTEAF
v_gene: TRBV28; len: 14; CDR3aa: ASSLSPRTVSGELF